The 30 T cell receptor beta chains below all came from one sample that was sequenced in a study of CD8 T cells in ankylosing spondylitis. The study's findings and limits: Within ankylosing spondylitis blood, a TCR beta motif made up of eight or nine highly homologous variants appeared to be characteristic.

These receptors are not linked to any known antigen. TCRdb independently ran MiXCR on the 5' RACE reads; one entry per CDR3 protein. This sample has fewer than 550,000 distinct CDR3 sequences, with 5.3% found just once. What was sequenced was blood, either unsorted or a sorted T cell fraction (not recorded which). The receptors were gathered from a male donor with ankylosing spondylitis.

This clonotype has a count of ten or more. This chain joins TRBV5-1 and TRBJ1-4; no clear D. Trimming stripped 2 bases from V and 7 bases from J, with 9 bases between. CDR1 is SGHRS, CDR2 YFSETQ, per germline. CDR3 length: 13 amino acids. CDR3 DNA: TGCGCCAGCAGCTTCGGCGGCATTGAAAAACTGTTTTTT. Translated: CASSFGGIEKLFF.

This clonotype was seen many times. The chain has TRBV12-5 and TRBJ1-4, with TRBD1 identical over 7 bases. This CDR3 is 14 amino acids long. CDR1 is LGHNT, CDR2 FRNRAP, per germline. Here the CDR3 DNA reads TGTGTCCCCGACAGGGCAGCCTTCAATGAAAAACTGTTTTTT. It specifies CVPDRAAFNEKLFF. The full variable domain, with the rest looked up from reference TRBV12-5 and TRBJ1-4, is DARVTQTPRHKVTEMGQEVTMRCQPILGHNTVFWYRQTMMQGLELLAYFRNRAPLDDSGMPKDRFSAEMPDATLATLKIQPSEPRDSAVYFCVPDRAAFNEKLFFGSGTQLSVL.

The gene calls are TRBV5-1 and TRBJ2-3, with 7 bases fitting TRBD2. Trimming at V came to 0 bases and at J to 9 bases, leaving 13 bases not matched to a gene. The germline V gene encodes CDR1 SGHRS and CDR2 YFSETQ. The CDR3 spans 16 residues. This CDR3 reads CASSLAPGEKAGTQYF. CDR3 sequence (DNA): TGCGCCAGCAGCTTGGCCCCGGGGGAGAAAGCGGGGACGCAGTATTTT.

This clonotype was recorded at least ten times. The gene calls are TRBV7-2 and TRBJ2-2; D call uncertain. Germline V CDR1 and CDR2: SGHTA, FQGNSA. CDR3 length: 13 amino acids. The V and J ends lost 7 bases and 13 bases respectively, with 19 bases between them. CDR3 sequence reads: CASTPNPLSGLFF. DNA of the CDR3: TGTGCCAGCACCCCTAATCCCTTATCCGGGCTGTTTTTT.

This clonotype was counted many times. The V call is TRBV6-2 or TRBV6-3, the J call TRBJ2-7; D is uncertain. Trimming removed 6 bases from V and 0 bases from J, with 15 bases in between. The CDR3 spans 15 residues. CDR1 is MNHEY and CDR2 is SVGEGT in the germline V gene. CDR3 sequence: CASSREAAFSYEQYF. Written as DNA, the CDR3 is TGTGCCAGCAGCCGCGAGGCAGCGTTCTCCTACGAGCAGTACTTC.

This clonotype has ten or more counts. CDR3 residues: CASSLAKGVRSNSPLHF. As DNA, the CDR3 is TGTGCCAGCAGCTTAGCGAAGGGGGTTCGAAGCAATTCACCCCTCCACTTT. The chain has TRBV7-9 and TRBJ1-6; possibly TRBD1 for D (6 bases). Germline V gene lookup returns CDR1 SEHNR and CDR2 FQNEAQ (reference sequence). CDR3 length: 17 residues. Trimming took 0 bases from V and 7 from J, leaving 16 bases between them.

This clonotype has more than one count but fewer than ten. The rearrangement uses TRBV27 and TRBJ2-1, with D possibly being TRBD1 or TRBD2 (5 bases each). The V end lost 5 bases, the J end lost 8 bases, and 19 bases lay between the germline ends. The CDR3 contains 15 residues. CDR1 MNHEY and CDR2 SMNVEV come from the germline V gene (reference sequence). CDR3 sequence reads: CASSIRDATFDEQFF. In DNA form, the CDR3 reads TGTGCCAGCAGTATCCGGGACGCAACGTTCGATGAGCAGTTCTTC.

In its sample, this clonotype was seen many times. The germline gene is not matched at one end of the junction; a read error may be the cause. CDR3 amino acids: CASSLGEKLFF. The DNA for the CDR3 is TGTGCCAGCAGCTTAGGCGAAAAACTGTTTTTT. The chain links TRBV12-3 or TRBV12-4 to TRBJ1-4; D is ambiguous. The CDR3 contains 11 residues.

This clonotype was recorded at least ten times. The chain recombines TRBV5-1 with TRBJ2-6; D ambiguous. Germline-derived CDR1 and CDR2 are SGHRS and YFSETQ. Trimming took off 2 bases at V and 3 bases at J, with 9 bases between the two ends. This CDR3 spans 15 amino acids. CDR3 DNA: TGCGCCAGCAGCTTCTCGGGCGGTGGGGCCAACGTCCTGACTTTC. Amino acid sequence: CASSFSGGGANVLTF. The full variable domain, in which reference TRBV5-1 and TRBJ2-6 provide the parts outside the CDR3, is KAGVTQTPRYLIKTRGQQVTLSCSPISGHRSVSWYQQTPGQGLQFLFEYFSETQRNKGNFPGRFSGRQFSNSRSEMNVSTLELGDSALYLCASSFSGGGANVLTFGAGSRLTVL.

This clonotype was observed many times. The genes are TRBV29-1 and TRBJ2-1, with a possible D match to TRBD1 (6 bases). V lost 3 bases and J lost 8, with 23 bases in between. Germline V gene lookup returns CDR1 SQVTM and CDR2 ANQGSEA. This CDR3 contains 16 residues. The CDR3 protein is CSVEGSGAPLRDEQFF. In DNA form, the CDR3 reads TGCAGCGTTGAGGGGTCAGGGGCCCCCCTCAGGGATGAGCAGTTCTTC.

This rearrangement joins TRBV28 to TRBJ2-7; D not resolved. Germline CDR1 reads MDHEN; CDR2 reads SYDVKM. The CDR3 covers 13 residues. The V gene lost 3 bases and the J gene lost 1 base, with 7 bases spanning the gap. In DNA form, the CDR3 reads TGTGCCAGCAGTTTTTTCGAATCCTACGAGCAGTACTTC. Its protein is CASSFFESYEQYF.

There are many counts of this clonotype. The CDR3 spells CASSQSRTVPYNEQFF. The CDR3 coding sequence is TGCGCCAGCAGCCAATCAAGGACAGTACCCTACAATGAGCAGTTCTTC. The J gene is TRBJ2-1, the V gene TRBV4-1, with D possibly matching TRBD1 (6 bases). This CDR3 comprises 16 residues. Germline V CDR1 and CDR2: MGHRA, YSYEKL. The V gene lost 2 bases and the J gene lost 2 bases, with 13 bases spanning the gap.

This clonotype was recorded many times. The rearrangement uses TRBV7-2 and TRBJ2-7, with D perhaps TRBD2 (5 bases). V was pared by 5 bases and J by 2 bases, with 13 bases between. Germline V CDR1 and CDR2: SGHTA, FQGNSA. This CDR3 is 14 amino acids long. The CDR3 bases are TGTGCCAGCAGCAGAGAAGAGGGTACCTACGAGCAGTACTTC. Residues: CASSREEGTYEQYF.

At least ten counts were recorded for this clonotype. The chain couples TRBV5-1 to TRBJ2-7; D ambiguous. The V gene lost 7 bases and the J gene lost 7 bases, with 21 bases spanning the gap. The CDR3 consists of 14 residues. Germline CDR1 and CDR2: SGHRS and YFSETQ. CDR3 protein: CASASDGSPLEQYF. The CDR3 DNA reads TGCGCCAGCGCTTCGGACGGCTCACCCCTGGAGCAGTACTTC. Filled out from reference TRBV5-1 and TRBJ2-7, the complete variable domain reads KAGVTQTPRYLIKTRGQQVTLSCSPISGHRSVSWYQQTPGQGLQFLFEYFSETQRNKGNFPGRFSGRQFSNSRSEMNVSTLELGDSALYLCASASDGSPLEQYFGPGTRLTVT.

This clonotype appeared many times. This rearrangement joins TRBV20-1 to TRBJ2-3, with TRBD2 matching over 14 bases. V dropped 0 bases and J dropped 1; count of bases not matched to a gene: 6. The CDR3 extends over 18 amino acids. Per the germline V gene, CDR1 is DFQATT and CDR2 is SNEGSKA (reference sequence). CDR3 loop: CSARDETSGGAGTDTQYF. The CDR3 DNA sequence: TGCAGTGCTAGAGATGAGACTAGCGGGGGGGCCGGCACAGATACGCAGTATTTT.

This clonotype occurred many times. This chain connects TRBV7-2 to TRBJ1-6, with D tentatively TRBD1 (6 bases). The CDR3 is 13 amino acids. The germline V and J ends were trimmed by 4 bases and 15 bases, with 16 bases remaining between them. Germline CDR1 and CDR2: SGHTA and FQGNSA. CDR3 coding DNA: TGTGCCAGCAGCTCTATTGGGGGCCGTCTCCTCCACTTT. Encoded protein: CASSSIGGRLLHF.

This clonotype was seen more than once but under ten times. Relative to the germline gene, one junction end is altered; a read error may explain this. J is TRBJ2-1 and V is TRBV20-1; possibly TRBD1 for D (6 bases). The CDR3 sequence is 17 residues long. Germline loops: CDR1 DFQATT, CDR2 SNEGSKA (reference sequence). CDR3 residues: CCARVFPDSSSYNEQFF. CDR3 coding DNA: TGCTGTGCTAGAGTTTTCCCGGACAGTAGCTCCTACAATGAGCAGTTCTTC.

This clonotype has ten or more counts. The chain combines TRBV5-6 with TRBJ2-1; 8 bases match TRBD1. The germline V gene has CDR1 SGHDT and CDR2 YYEEEE. After removal of 4 bases from V and 8 bases from J, the junction contained 11 bases not matched to a gene. The CDR3 sequence is 15 residues long. CDR3 loop: CASSLDRGLIDEQFF. The DNA for the CDR3 is TGTGCCAGCAGCCTCGACAGGGGTTTAATCGATGAGCAGTTCTTC. Drawing the rest from reference TRBV5-6 and TRBJ2-1, the complete variable domain is DAGVTQSPTHLIKTRGQQVTLRCSPKSGHDTVSWYQQALGQGPQFIFQYYEEEERQRGNFPDRFSGHQFPNYSSELNVNALLLGDSALYLCASSLDRGLIDEQFFGPGTRLTVL.

This clonotype was detected many times. J is TRBJ2-7 and V is TRBV4-2; a weak D match, TRBD2 (6 bases). Trimming shortened V by 1 base and J by 7 bases, and 23 bases separated the two germline ends. CDR1 and CDR2 (germline): LGHNA, YNFKEQ. This CDR3 has 17 amino acids. The CDR3 loop is CASSQVGGVGVPGEQYF. CDR3 coding DNA: TGTGCCAGCAGCCAAGTTGGAGGGGTAGGGGTACCTGGGGAGCAGTACTTC.

This clonotype was detected many times. The chain combines TRBV27 with TRBJ2-7; 8 bases are a match to TRBD2. The trim removed 3 bases at V and 0 bases at J, leaving 4 bases unmatched. The CDR3 runs 15 residues. Germline V gene sequence: CDR1 MNHEY, CDR2 SMNVEV (reference sequence). The chain's CDR3 is CASSFSTSDSYEQYF. DNA for the CDR3: TGTGCCAGCAGTTTCTCGACTAGCGACTCCTACGAGCAGTACTTC.

This CDR3 is CASSPGVSHNEQFF. The CDR3 coding sequence is TGTGCCAGCAGCCCCGGGGTGTCCCACAATGAGCAGTTCTTC. The chain has TRBV4-2 and TRBJ2-1; TRBD2 is a possible D gene (5 bases). V gave up 4 bases and J gave up 5 bases, with 12 bases separating them. The CDR3 has 14 amino acids. Per germline, CDR1 LGHNA and CDR2 YNFKEQ.

This clonotype was detected a few times. This sequence joins TRBV15 and TRBJ2-5; D call uncertain. Trimming removed 6 bases at V and 9 bases at J, with 17 bases between. Germline values: CDR1 LNHNV, CDR2 YYDKDF (reference sequence). The length of the CDR3 is 13 residues. CDR3 in amino acids: CATSEDPRSAQYF. CDR3 sequence (DNA): TGTGCCACCAGTGAAGACCCTAGGTCGGCCCAGTACTTC.

This clonotype was seen many times. The chain carries TRBV20-1 and TRBJ1-2; perhaps TRBD1 as D (5 bases). The V and J ends lost 6 bases and 8 bases respectively, with 19 bases between them. CDR1 is DFQATT and CDR2 is SNEGSKA in the germline V gene (reference sequence). This CDR3 region has 13 residues. The CDR3 sequence: CSAYGTFRTGYTF. The DNA of the CDR3 is TGCAGTGCGTACGGGACTTTCCGCACGGGCTACACCTTC.

This clonotype has at least ten counts. The chain has TRBV5-1 and TRBJ1-1, with 7 nucleotides matching TRBD1. CDR3 length equals 15 residues. The germline V gene encodes CDR1 SGHRS and CDR2 YFSETQ. The V gene end was trimmed by 3 bases and the J gene end by 4 bases; junction bases not matched to a gene: 9. CDR3 loop: CASSSRGGRSTEAFF. In nucleotides, the CDR3 is TGCGCCAGCAGCTCCAGGGGGGGTCGGAGCACTGAAGCTTTCTTT.

This clonotype was counted many times. The rearrangement uses TRBV3-1 and TRBJ2-3; D not resolved. The CDR3 sequence is 15 residues long. Germline V gene sequence: CDR1 LGHDT, CDR2 YNNKEL (reference sequence). The germline V and J ends were trimmed by 4 bases and 2 bases, with 13 bases remaining between them. The CDR3 is CASSPSPEFTDTQYF. The CDR3 DNA sequence: TGTGCCAGCAGCCCTAGTCCCGAGTTCACAGATACGCAGTATTTT.

There are a few counts of this clonotype. This CDR3 is CASSLRGAPEKLFF. The CDR3 DNA is TGTGCCAGCAGCTTACGGGGGGCTCCTGAAAAACTGTTTTTT. The gene calls are TRBV7-2 and TRBJ1-4, with D possibly TRBD1 on 6 matching bases. This CDR3 has 14 amino acids. V gave up 2 bases and J gave up 7 bases, with 11 bases separating them. The V gene's germline CDR1 is SGHTA and CDR2 FQGNSA.

Many counts were recorded for this clonotype. The rearrangement joins TRBV10-3 to TRBJ2-3; tentatively, D is TRBD2 (7 bases). This CDR3 has 16 amino acids. Germline lookup yields CDR1 ENHRY and CDR2 SYGVKD. Trimming took off 4 bases at V and 2 bases at J, with 16 bases between the two ends. This CDR3 reads CAISVPGGRDTDTQYF. The CDR3 DNA sequence: TGTGCCATCAGTGTCCCCGGGGGGCGAGACACAGATACGCAGTATTTT.

In its sample, this clonotype was seen many times. This chain joins TRBV4-2 and TRBJ2-7; TRBD2 matches at 8 bases. The CDR3 totals 15 residues. Germline assignment: CDR1 LGHNA and CDR2 YNFKEQ. V lost 1 base to trimming and J lost 2 bases; unmatched junction nucleotides: 4. CDR3 amino acids: CASSQGTSGTYEQYF. The CDR3 DNA reads TGTGCCAGCAGCCAAGGTACTAGCGGCACCTACGAGCAGTACTTC.

This clonotype appeared many times. V and J are TRBV4-1 and TRBJ2-2; 7 bases fit TRBD1. The CDR3 is 15 residues long. The germline V gene encodes CDR1 MGHRA and CDR2 YSYEKL. J was trimmed by 4 bases and V by 3 bases; bases with no gene match: 5. The DNA of the CDR3 is TGCGCCAGCAGCCATAAGACAGGGCTCACCGGGGAGCTGTTTTTT. Its protein is CASSHKTGLTGELFF.

This clonotype occurred many times. This rearrangement joins TRBV29-1 to TRBJ2-7, with D possibly called TRBD1 or TRBD2 (5 bases each). Between the trimmed V and J ends, which lost 4 bases and 5 bases, there was a span of 9 bases. CDR1 and CDR2 (germline): SQVTM, ANQGSEA. The CDR3 length is 11 residues. The CDR3 spells CSVGRDHEQYF. The CDR3 DNA reads as TGCAGCGTTGGCAGGGACCACGAGCAGTACTTC.